The present T cell receptor (beta chain) was sequenced within a study of T cell responses to AZD1222 COVID-19 vaccine. Study-wide findings and caveats: Variant regions that are unmutated are reportedly the target of nearly half of spike-specific TCRs. The donor group comprised mostly white British people and more females; the analysis possibly underestimated clonal diversity.

CDR1 SGHAT and CDR2 FQNNGV come from the germline V gene. The CDR3 runs to 19 residues. Losses at the gene ends were 5 bases for V and 4 bases for J; bases not matched to a gene: 13. This clone has only one observation. Its antigen remains unidentified. TCRdb's copy holds only in-frame clones and misses some; the assay was immunoSEQ multiplex PCR. Of about 130,000 clones listed, more than 85% are singletons. This clonotype originated in an adult in good health. The chain combines TRBV11-2 with TRBJ2-3, with 15 bases aligning to TRBD2. Specimen: peripheral blood, collected on day 0 of AZD1222 vaccination. The CDR3 protein is CASSHYPGTSGGRPDTQYF. The CDR3 coding sequence is TGTGCCAGCAGCCACTATCCCGGGACTAGCGGGGGGAGGCCAGATACGCAGTATTTT.